What follows is one T cell receptor (beta chain) and its context. Its specificity is unknown. Healthy HIV-negative adults with no recent acute infections or vaccinations were recruited as donors. The record originates from a study of shared clonotypes between healthy human individuals. Points from the study as a whole: Only blood was sampled, and tissue TCR repertoires likely differ from blood ones.

In the original analysis: ImmunoSEQ output lacked quality scores and full-length reads, limiting matched filtering. Sequenced by immunoSEQ multiplex PCR; TCRdb stores in-frame clones only, minus some. Clone size and the V and J calls come from that table; the DNA yielded D and trimming. The table shows about 490,000 clones, with about 82% occurring only once. Sequencing input: PBMCs. The clonotype originates from a woman in her forties in good health. Some clones in this sample may be carry-over from other donors' samples.

The CDR3 reads CATSTITGDYNEQFF. Written as DNA, the CDR3 is TGTGCCACCAGCACCATCACAGGGGACTACAATGAGCAGTTCTTC. This chain uses TRBV15 with TRBJ2-1; 7 bases are shared with TRBD1. The junction had 6 bases not matched to a gene; V was cut back by 4 bases and J by 3 bases. This CDR3 region has 15 residues. Germline V gene data show CDR1 as LNHNV and CDR2 as YYDKDF (reference sequence). Full variable domain (missing parts from reference TRBV15 and TRBJ2-1): DAMVIQNPRYQVTQFGKPVTLSCSQTLNHNVMYWYQQKSSQAPKLLFHYYDKDFNNEADTPDNFQSRRPNTSFCFLDIRSPGLGDTAMYLCATSTITGDYNEQFFGPGTRLTVL.